A selection of T cell receptor beta chains follows, all from one sample in a study of blood T cell repertoires in COVID-19. TCRdb keeps only in-frame clones here, not all; method: immunoSEQ multiplex PCR. Among tens of thousands of clones listed, about nine tenths were seen once. Sequenced material: peripheral blood. These receptors were taken from a woman aged 50 to 65 with active or convalescent COVID-19. The CDR3 runs from the conserved cysteine through the conserved F or W. Fields, in order: clone size, V gene, J gene, CDR3 protein. Only part of the rows carry a size: once, few, many, or a class if the clone is expanded.

size: NA; V: TRBV5-4; J: TRBJ1-4; CDR3: CASSRIQGATNEKLFF
size: NA; V: TRBV9; J: TRBJ1-1; CDR3: CASSERTGPANTEAFF
size: NA; V: TRBV9; J: TRBJ2-7; CDR3: CASSVAGPGGYEQYF
size: NA; V: TRBV6-5; J: TRBJ2-1; CDR3: CASSTSGNYNEQFF
size: NA; V: TRBV6-2/TRBV6-3; J: TRBJ2-7; CDR3: CASSRRERYYEQYF
size: NA; V: TRBV3-1/TRBV3-2; J: TRBJ2-7; CDR3: CASSQGAGLDYEQYF
size: NA; V: TRBV29-1; J: TRBJ1-2; CDR3: CSVDYRGYGYTF
size: NA; V: TRBV28; J: TRBJ2-7; CDR3: CASSLLVDRAGEQYF
size: NA; V: TRBV4-2; J: TRBJ2-1; CDR3: CASSQVRAGGWNEQFF
size: NA; V: TRBV13; J: TRBJ2-7; CDR3: CASSGDPYEQYF
size: NA; V: TRBV12-5; J: TRBJ2-7; CDR3: CASGLVLSSGQSSYEQYF
size: NA; V: TRBV10-2; J: TRBJ2-5; CDR3: CATLAFQETQYF
size: NA; V: TRBV5-4; J: TRBJ1-1; CDR3: CASRVGREMNTEAFF
size: once; V: TRBV27; J: TRBJ2-1; CDR3: CASSQVAGGSNEQFF
size: NA; V: TRBV19; J: TRBJ2-1; CDR3: CASSPGTTNNEQFF
size: NA; V: TRBV5-1; J: TRBJ2-3; CDR3: CASSSGTATDTQYF
size: NA; V: TRBV3-1/TRBV3-2; J: TRBJ2-3; CDR3: CASTNGGGQYF
size: NA; V: TRBV19; J: TRBJ1-2; CDR3: CASRVAGDYGYTF
size: NA; V: TRBV20-1; J: TRBJ1-3; CDR3: CSAPFRNTIYF
size: NA; V: TRBV7-6; J: TRBJ1-1; CDR3: CASSARQGSEAFF
size: once; V: TRBV5-4; J: TRBJ1-1; CDR3: CASSSNPGLNTEAFF
size: NA; V: TRBV4-1; J: TRBJ1-5; CDR3: CASSQEDGSGRDQPQHF
size: NA; V: TRBV11-2; J: TRBJ2-1; CDR3: CASSSPGLAGTYNEQFF
size: NA; V: TRBV27; J: TRBJ2-1; CDR3: CASKRIYPSGPYNEQFF
size: NA; V: TRBV6-2/TRBV6-3; J: TRBJ2-1; CDR3: CASSPVALAGGFSYNEQFF
size: once; V: TRBV5-4; J: TRBJ1-2; CDR3: CASRQGQVGDYGYTF
size: NA; V: TRBV6-5; J: TRBJ1-1; CDR3: CASSYRRAGNTEAFF
size: NA; V: TRBV12-3/TRBV12-4; J: TRBJ2-1; CDR3: CASSYDSNEQFF
size: NA; V: TRBV19; J: TRBJ2-1; CDR3: CASIMNPGQIKSGEQFF
size: NA; V: TRBV7-9; J: TRBJ2-6; CDR3: CASSLGTGERSGANVLTF
size: NA; V: TRBV30; J: TRBJ1-6; CDR3: CAWSVKAGVNSPLHF
size: NA; V: TRBV11-1; J: TRBJ2-7; CDR3: CASSSGLAPYEQYF
size: NA; V: TRBV2; J: TRBJ2-3; CDR3: CASSEASGRDTQYF
size: NA; V: TRBV28; J: TRBJ1-5; CDR3: CASSWTDRVYQPQHF
size: once; V: TRBV2; J: TRBJ2-7; CDR3: CASSFNYEQYF
size: NA; V: TRBV19; J: TRBJ2-5; CDR3: CASSVRAPSETQYF
size: NA; V: TRBV19; J: TRBJ2-3; CDR3: CASSTSGSTDTQYF
size: once; V: TRBV11-3; J: TRBJ2-7; CDR3: CASPNVGTSGRVYEQYF
size: NA; V: TRBV4-1; J: TRBJ2-7; CDR3: CASWPVTYEQYF
size: NA; V: TRBV6-5; J: TRBJ2-7; CDR3: CASSLSGLAGYEQYF
size: NA; V: TRBV7-9; J: TRBJ1-6; CDR3: CASSLGDSPLHF
size: NA; V: TRBV27; J: TRBJ1-1; CDR3: CASSRIIDWTGSTEAFF
size: NA; V: TRBV29-1; J: TRBJ1-1; CDR3: CSVDAGTEAFF
size: NA; V: TRBV6-2/TRBV6-3; J: TRBJ2-3; CDR3: CASSRNRETDTQYF
size: NA; V: TRBV9; J: TRBJ2-5; CDR3: CASSVRPLETQYF
size: once; V: TRBV28; J: TRBJ2-4; CDR3: CASSLISGRAIAKNIQYF
size: NA; V: TRBV3-1/TRBV3-2; J: TRBJ2-5; CDR3: CASRLAGAEETQYF
size: NA; V: TRBV27; J: TRBJ2-5; CDR3: CASRLAVRETQYF
size: once; V: TRBV11-2; J: TRBJ1-5; CDR3: CASSLDVNRPQHF
size: once; V: TRBV27; J: TRBJ2-1; CDR3: CASSRDSSRNEQFF
size: NA; V: TRBV20-1; J: TRBJ2-5; CDR3: CSASTLPASGQETQYF
size: once; V: TRBV18; J: TRBJ2-1; CDR3: CASSPKTVESSYNEQFF
size: NA; V: TRBV7-2; J: TRBJ1-2; CDR3: CASSPSLPGQGNYGYTF
size: NA; V: TRBV2; J: TRBJ2-5; CDR3: CASSAGTGTQETQYF
size: NA; V: TRBV7-6; J: TRBJ2-1; CDR3: CASSLARTSGDYNEQFF
size: NA; V: TRBV27; J: TRBJ1-2; CDR3: CASSFWTGGGFGYTF
size: NA; V: TRBV7-6; J: TRBJ2-2; CDR3: CASSHTGGTGELFF